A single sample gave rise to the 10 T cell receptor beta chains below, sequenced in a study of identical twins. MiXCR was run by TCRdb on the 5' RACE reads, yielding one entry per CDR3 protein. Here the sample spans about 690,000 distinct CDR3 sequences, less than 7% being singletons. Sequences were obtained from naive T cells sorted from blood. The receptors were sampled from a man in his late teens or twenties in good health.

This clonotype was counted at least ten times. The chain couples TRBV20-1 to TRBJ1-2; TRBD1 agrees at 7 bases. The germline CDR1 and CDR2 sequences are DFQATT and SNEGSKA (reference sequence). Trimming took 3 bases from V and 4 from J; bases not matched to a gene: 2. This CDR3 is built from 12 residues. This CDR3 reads CSARGQSYGYTF. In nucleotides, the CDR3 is TGCAGTGCTAGGGGACAGTCCTATGGCTACACCTTC.

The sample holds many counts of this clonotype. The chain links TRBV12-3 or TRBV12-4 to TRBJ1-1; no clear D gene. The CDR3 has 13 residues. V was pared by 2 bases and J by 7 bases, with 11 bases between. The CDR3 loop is CASSLFASHEAFF. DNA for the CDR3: TGTGCCAGCAGTTTATTTGCGTCCCATGAAGCTTTCTTT.

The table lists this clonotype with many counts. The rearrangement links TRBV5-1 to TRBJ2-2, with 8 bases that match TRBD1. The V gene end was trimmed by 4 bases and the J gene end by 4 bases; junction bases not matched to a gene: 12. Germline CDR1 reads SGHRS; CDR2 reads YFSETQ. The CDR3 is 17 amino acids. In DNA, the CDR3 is TGCGCCAGCAGCCCGACAGGGGAGCAATTTGCCACCGGGGAGCTGTTTTTT. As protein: CASSPTGEQFATGELFF.

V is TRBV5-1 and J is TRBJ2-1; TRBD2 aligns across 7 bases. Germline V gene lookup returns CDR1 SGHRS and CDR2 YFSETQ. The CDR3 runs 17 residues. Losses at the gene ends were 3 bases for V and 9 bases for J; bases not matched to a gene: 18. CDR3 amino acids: CASSSDPGGRVSGEQFF. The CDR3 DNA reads TGCGCCAGCAGCTCTGACCCGGGAGGCAGGGTATCCGGTGAGCAGTTCTTC.

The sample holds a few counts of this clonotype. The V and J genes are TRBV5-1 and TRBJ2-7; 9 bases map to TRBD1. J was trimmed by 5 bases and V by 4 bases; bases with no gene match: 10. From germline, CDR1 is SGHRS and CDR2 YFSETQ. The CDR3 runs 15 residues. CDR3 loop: CASSQKRTGADEQYF. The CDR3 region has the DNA TGCGCCAGCAGCCAAAAACGGACAGGGGCTGACGAGCAGTACTTC.

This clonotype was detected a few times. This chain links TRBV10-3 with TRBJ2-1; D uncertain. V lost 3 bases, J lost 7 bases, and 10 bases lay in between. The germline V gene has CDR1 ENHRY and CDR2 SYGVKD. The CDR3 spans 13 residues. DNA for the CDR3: TGTGCCATCAGTGATGACGGTTATAATGAGCAGTTCTTC. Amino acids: CAISDDGYNEQFF.

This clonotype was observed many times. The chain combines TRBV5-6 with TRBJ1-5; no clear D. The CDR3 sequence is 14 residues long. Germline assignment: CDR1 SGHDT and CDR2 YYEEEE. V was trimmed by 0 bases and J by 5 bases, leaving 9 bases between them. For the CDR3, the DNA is TGTGCCAGCAGCTTGGCTGGTGTCCATCAGCCCCAGCATTTT. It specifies CASSLAGVHQPQHF.

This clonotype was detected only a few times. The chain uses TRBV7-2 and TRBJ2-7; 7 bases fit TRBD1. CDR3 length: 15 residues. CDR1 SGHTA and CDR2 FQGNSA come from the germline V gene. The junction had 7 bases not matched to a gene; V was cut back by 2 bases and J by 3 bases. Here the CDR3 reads CASSLQAGGSYEQYV. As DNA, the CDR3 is TGTGCCAGCAGCTTACAAGCAGGGGGTAGCTACGAGCAGTACGTC.

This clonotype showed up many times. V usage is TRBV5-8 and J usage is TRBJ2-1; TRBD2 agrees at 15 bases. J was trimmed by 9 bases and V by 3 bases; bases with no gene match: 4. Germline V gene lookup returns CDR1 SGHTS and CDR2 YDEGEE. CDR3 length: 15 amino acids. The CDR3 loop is CASSYAGLAGGEQFF. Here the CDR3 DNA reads TGTGCCAGCAGCTACGCGGGACTAGCGGGAGGTGAGCAGTTCTTC.

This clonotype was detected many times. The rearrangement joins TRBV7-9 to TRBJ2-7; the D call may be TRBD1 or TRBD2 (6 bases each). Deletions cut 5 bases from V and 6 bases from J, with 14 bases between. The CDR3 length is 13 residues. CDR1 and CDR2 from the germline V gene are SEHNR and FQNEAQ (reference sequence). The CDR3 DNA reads TGTGCCAGCAGCATAGGAGGGGGGCGCGAGCAGTACTTC. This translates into CASSIGGGREQYF.